Listed here are 30 T cell receptor beta chains from one sample, sequenced in a study of T cell responses to AZD1222 COVID-19 vaccine. Assay: immunoSEQ multiplex PCR; the TCRdb copy retains only in-frame clones and omits some. The sample carries around 180,000 clones, 88% recorded once. The material was peripheral blood, obtained 28 days after the second AZD1222 dose. These receptors were collected from an adult who received the AZD1222 COVID-19 vaccine.

A note on this clone: Other DNA sequences in this sample translate to the same CDR3. J is TRBJ1-2 and V is TRBV28; D remains unclear. The CDR3 extends over 13 amino acids. CDR1 and CDR2 (germline): MDHEN, SYDVKM. V lost 2 bases to trimming and J lost 2 bases, with 6 bases between them. CDR3 DNA: TGTGCCAGCAGTTTAGGCGGAAACTATGGCTACACCTTC. Translated, it gives CASSLGGNYGYTF.

V usage is TRBV6-1 and J usage is TRBJ1-5; perhaps TRBD1 as D (6 bases). Germline V gene lookup returns CDR1 MNHNS and CDR2 SASEGT. CDR3 length equals 16 residues. Deletions cut 0 bases from V and 5 bases from J, with 14 bases between. The CDR3 region is CASSEALGGADQPQHF. The DNA for the CDR3 is TGTGCCAGCAGTGAAGCCTTAGGGGGGGCGGATCAGCCCCAGCATTTT.

The V call is TRBV7-3, the J call TRBJ2-3; 10 nucleotides align to TRBD2. The length of the CDR3 is 16 residues. V lost 2 bases, J lost 2 bases, and 4 bases stayed unmatched. Germline CDR1 and CDR2: SGHTA and FQGTGA. For the CDR3, the DNA is TGTGCCAGCAGCTTACTAGCGGGGGTGCCCACAGATACGCAGTATTTT. It translates to CASSLLAGVPTDTQYF.

This clone was detected a few times. The chain is built from TRBV2 and TRBJ1-1, with 7 bases fitting TRBD1. Per the germline V gene, CDR1 is SNHLY and CDR2 is FYNNEI. This CDR3 region has 13 residues. V lost 9 bases, J lost 6 bases, and 10 bases stayed unmatched. The DNA of the CDR3 is TGTGCCAGTTCCCGTGACAGGGCTGCTGAAGCTTTCTTT. Encoded protein: CASSRDRAAEAFF.

The chain recombines TRBV27 with TRBJ2-5, with D perhaps TRBD1 (6 bases). The germline CDR1 and CDR2 sequences are MNHEY and SMNVEV (reference sequence). Trimming stripped 1 base from V and 5 bases from J, with 20 bases between. The CDR3 runs to 17 residues. CDR3 sequence reads: CASSLFHRTAGEETQYF. In nucleotides, the CDR3 is TGTGCCAGCAGTTTATTCCACAGGACAGCAGGGGAGGAGACCCAGTACTTC.

This chain joins TRBV3-1 (or the pseudogene TRBV3-2) and TRBJ1-1, with D perhaps matching TRBD1 (6 bases). Germline V CDR1 and CDR2: LGHDT, YNNKEL (reference sequence). This CDR3 is 15 amino acids long. Trimming removed 1 base from V and 3 bases from J, with 12 bases in between. CDR3 in DNA: TGTGCCAGCAGCCAAGTTCCAGGGGATCACACTGAAGCTTTCTTT. Protein product: CASSQVPGDHTEAFF.

This clone was seen a single time. It is unclear where the CDR3 begins or ends on the DNA, so no DNA is shown, and the CDR3 is as TCRdb lists it. The rearrangement joins TRBV11-2 to TRBJ1-2; TRBD1 is taken as the D call from the table, unchecked against the DNA. The V gene's germline CDR1 is SGHAT and CDR2 FQNNGV. The CDR3 sequence runs 15 residues, both termini included. The chain's CDR3 is CASSLGTAFGEGYTF.

The chain couples TRBV7-3 to TRBJ2-1; perhaps TRBD2 as D (5 bases). The V gene's germline CDR1 is SGHTA and CDR2 FQGTGA. The CDR3 totals 14 residues. Trimming stripped 5 bases from V and 6 bases from J, with 14 bases between. This CDR3 is CASSRGGAGNEQFF. The CDR3 DNA reads TGTGCCAGCAGCCGAGGTGGTGCGGGCAATGAGCAGTTCTTC.

V usage is TRBV5-6 and J usage is TRBJ1-6; 10 bases fit TRBD1. This CDR3 has 17 amino acids. Looked up from germline, CDR1 is SGHDT and CDR2 is YYEEEE. Losses at the gene ends were 5 bases for V and 10 bases for J; bases not matched to a gene: 15. The CDR3 reads CASRPYLAGTGESPLHF. The CDR3 coding sequence is TGTGCCAGCAGACCTTATTTGGCCGGGACAGGGGAATCACCCCTCCACTTT. The full variable domain, rest sourced from reference TRBV5-6 and TRBJ1-6, is DAGVTQSPTHLIKTRGQQVTLRCSPKSGHDTVSWYQQALGQGPQFIFQYYEEEERQRGNFPDRFSGHQFPNYSSELNVNALLLGDSALYLCASRPYLAGTGESPLHFGNGTRLTVT.

This rearrangement joins TRBV2 to TRBJ2-2; perhaps TRBD1 as D (6 bases). Trimming stripped 3 bases from V and 5 bases from J, with 10 bases between. In germline, CDR1 is SNHLY, CDR2 FYNNEI. This CDR3 contains 14 residues. This chain's CDR3 is CASSEDRGTGELFF. CDR3 bases: TGTGCCAGCAGTGAGGATAGGGGGACCGGGGAGCTGTTTTTT.

V usage is TRBV5-1 and J usage is TRBJ2-7, with 12 positions matching TRBD1. There are 14 residues in the CDR3. Trimming removed 6 bases from V and 4 bases from J; junction bases left unmatched: 5. CDR1 SGHRS and CDR2 YFSETQ come from the germline V gene. The CDR3 region has the DNA TGCGCCAGCACCCCGGGACAGGGGGCATACGAGCAGTACTTC. Its translation: CASTPGQGAYEQYF.

V and J are TRBV11-2 and TRBJ2-7; no clear D gene. V was pared by 1 base and J by 0 bases, with 10 bases between. The CDR3 spans 15 residues. CDR1 is SGHAT, CDR2 FQNNGV, per germline. The CDR3 nucleotides are TGTGCCAGCAGCTTAGTCCGCAGCACCTCCTACGAGCAGTACTTC. It yields the protein CASSLVRSTSYEQYF.

This chain links TRBV5-1 with TRBJ2-3; 12 bases fit TRBD2. CDR1 is SGHRS, CDR2 YFSETQ, per germline. The CDR3 totals 15 residues. Trimming removed 5 bases from V and 3 bases from J; junction bases left unmatched: 4. This chain's CDR3 is CASSRTSGNTDTQYF. The CDR3 nucleotides read TGCGCCAGCAGTAGGACTAGCGGGAATACAGATACGCAGTATTTT.

The gene calls are TRBV6-4 and TRBJ2-2; 9 bases map to TRBD1. J lost 6 bases, V lost 4 bases, and 6 bases had no gene match. The CDR3 length is 15 residues. Germline V gene data show CDR1 as MRHNA and CDR2 as SNTAGT. DNA for the CDR3: TGTGCCAGCAGTGGAACAGGGGGCCGGGCCGGGGAGCTGTTTTTT. It codes for CASSGTGGRAGELFF.

The chain joins TRBV7-3 to TRBJ2-7; TRBD1 or TRBD2 may be the D gene (5 bases each). Trimming removed 4 bases at V and 3 bases at J, with 10 bases between. Germline CDR1 is SGHTA and CDR2 is FQGTGA. This CDR3 comprises 13 residues. In nucleotides, the CDR3 is TGTGCCAGCAGCTCTAATGGGGGCTACGAGCAGTACTTC. It is translated as CASSSNGGYEQYF.

This rearrangement joins TRBV11-2 to TRBJ2-7, with unresolved D. The CDR3 totals 14 residues. Germline CDR1 reads SGHAT; CDR2 reads FQNNGV. V was pared by 3 bases and J by 5 bases, with 14 bases between. CDR3 region: CASSLEPGNHEQYF. DNA for the CDR3: TGTGCCAGCAGCTTGGAACCTGGGAACCACGAGCAGTACTTC.

The chain combines TRBV18 with TRBJ2-3; weak D call: TRBD1 (6 bases). This CDR3 has 14 amino acids. V lost 3 bases and J 4 bases, leaving 11 bases between the germline ends. The germline V gene encodes CDR1 KGHSH and CDR2 LQKENI. The CDR3 DNA follows: TGTGCCAGCTCACCTTTAGAGGGGGCAGATACGCAGTATTTT. It codes for CASSPLEGADTQYF.

The chain carries TRBV4-3 and TRBJ2-6; the D gene is possibly TRBD2 (5 bases). CDR3 size: 15 residues. CDR1 and CDR2 (germline): LGHNA, YSLEER. Trimming took off 5 bases at V and 4 bases at J, with 12 bases between the two ends. The CDR3 reads CASSAPGSGANVLTF. Written as DNA, the CDR3 is TGCGCCAGCAGCGCACCGGGGTCAGGGGCCAACGTCCTGACTTTC.

This clone has a single count. The rearrangement links TRBV6-5 to TRBJ1-2; 7 bases fit TRBD1. Germline V gene lookup returns CDR1 MNHEY and CDR2 SVGAGI. Trimming removed 6 bases from V and 8 bases from J; junction bases left unmatched: 12. The CDR3 contains 14 residues. This CDR3 is CASSPTGASPGYTF. In DNA form, the CDR3 reads TGTGCCAGCAGCCCCACAGGGGCCTCCCCAGGCTACACCTTC.

V usage is TRBV28 and J usage is TRBJ2-1; TRBD2 matches at 7 bases. The CDR3 totals 16 residues. Per germline, CDR1 MDHEN and CDR2 SYDVKM. V lost 1 base, J lost 0 bases, and 3 bases stayed unmatched. For the CDR3, the DNA is TGTGCCAGCAGTTTATCAGCGGGGAGCTCCTACAATGAGCAGTTCTTC. Protein: CASSLSAGSSYNEQFF. Drawing the rest from reference TRBV28 and TRBJ2-1, the complete variable domain is DVKVTQSSRYLVKRTGEKVFLECVQDMDHENMFWYRQDPGLGLRLIYFSYDVKMKEKGDIPEGYSVSREKKERFSLILESASTNQTSMYLCASSLSAGSSYNEQFFGPGTRLTVL.

Turning to this clone: This specimen includes other DNA sequences encoding the same CDR3. This sequence joins TRBV6-2 or TRBV6-3 and TRBJ2-7, with D uncertain. Germline V gives CDR1 MNHEY, CDR2 SVGEGT. V lost 6 bases to trimming and J lost 1 base, with 7 bases between them. This CDR3 region has 12 residues. The DNA for the CDR3 is TGTGCCAGCAGCCCACAGTCCTACGAGCAGTACTTC. Its translation is CASSPQSYEQYF.

The chain combines TRBV18 with TRBJ1-4; D not certain. The germline V and J ends were trimmed by 0 bases and 5 bases, with 10 bases remaining between them. CDR3 length: 15 amino acids. CDR1 KGHSH and CDR2 LQKENI come from the germline V gene. The CDR3 region has the DNA TGTGCCAGCTCACCACCACCAGGCGCAAATGAAAAACTGTTTTTT. Protein sequence: CASSPPPGANEKLFF. Variable domain in full (rest from reference TRBV18 and TRBJ1-4): NAGVMQNPRHLVRRRGQEARLRCSPMKGHSHVYWYRQLPEEGLKFMVYLQKENIIDESGMPKERFSAEFPKEGPSILRIQQVVRGDSAAYFCASSPPPGANEKLFFGSGTQLSVL.

The rearrangement uses TRBV19 and TRBJ2-5, with 14 bases aligning to TRBD2. The ends lost 0 bases at V and 4 bases at J; junction bases unmatched: 4. The CDR3 extends over 17 amino acids. CDR1 is LNHDA, CDR2 SQIVND, per germline (reference sequence). The CDR3 loop is CASSIERTSGRIETQYF. The DNA for the CDR3 is TGTGCCAGTAGTATAGAACGGACTAGCGGGAGGATAGAGACCCAGTACTTC.

V and J are TRBV2 and TRBJ1-1; D unresolved. Germline lookup yields CDR1 SNHLY and CDR2 FYNNEI. CDR3 length: 16 amino acids. V dropped 2 bases and J dropped 0 bases, with 13 bases sitting between them. CDR3 amino acids: CASSEWKRVLNTEAFF. The CDR3 bases are TGTGCCAGCAGTGAATGGAAAAGGGTTTTGAACACTGAAGCTTTCTTT.

The chain is built from TRBV19 and TRBJ2-1; 7 bases align to TRBD2. Trimming removed 3 bases from V and 5 bases from J; junction bases left unmatched: 10. The germline CDR1 and CDR2 sequences are LNHDA and SQIVND (reference sequence). The CDR3 loop spans 16 amino acids. Written as DNA, the CDR3 is TGTGCCAGTAGTATTTTAGGCCAGCGGGGACACAATGAGCAGTTCTTC. This codes for CASSILGQRGHNEQFF.

The gene calls are TRBV30 and TRBJ2-7, with 7 bases fitting TRBD2. V shed 0 bases and J 3 bases; nucleotides not matched to a gene: 2. The CDR3 covers 13 residues. Germline-derived CDR1 and CDR2 are GTSNPN and SVGIG (reference sequence). In DNA form, the CDR3 reads TGTGCCTGGAGTGTAGGGGAGGGCTACGAGCAGTACTTC. This codes for CAWSVGEGYEQYF.

The chain employs TRBV15 and TRBJ1-1; D is ambiguous. CDR1 is LNHNV and CDR2 is YYDKDF in the germline V gene (reference sequence). V shed 0 bases and J shed 6 bases, with 8 bases lying between them. CDR3 length: 13 residues. In DNA, the CDR3 is TGTGCCACCAGCAGAGAAGGGCGACCTGAAGCTTTCTTT. Encoded protein: CATSREGRPEAFF.

The V gene is TRBV15, the J gene TRBJ2-1; no reliable D call. V was cut by 5 bases and J by 0 bases, with 8 bases left in between. CDR3 length equals 14 residues. Per the germline V gene, CDR1 is LNHNV and CDR2 is YYDKDF (reference sequence). The CDR3 spells CATSRWSSYNEQFF. For the CDR3, the DNA is TGTGCCACCAGCCGGTGGAGCTCCTACAATGAGCAGTTCTTC.

On this clone itself: Other DNA sequences in the sample encode the same CDR3. The chain recombines TRBV7-9 with TRBJ2-1; 11 nucleotides align to TRBD2. Germline CDR1 and CDR2: SEHNR and FQNEAQ (reference sequence). Losses at the gene ends were 6 bases for V and 7 bases for J; bases not matched to a gene: 2. CDR3 length: 13 amino acids. This CDR3 reads CASSSGGVNEQFF. CDR3 in DNA: TGTGCCAGCAGTAGCGGGGGGGTGAATGAGCAGTTCTTC.

The chain joins TRBV28 to TRBJ2-6, with D unresolved. V shed 2 bases and J shed 0 bases, with 5 bases lying between them. The CDR3 consists of 15 residues. Germline V gene lookup returns CDR1 MDHEN and CDR2 SYDVKM. The CDR3 loop reads CASSLGYSGANVLTF. In DNA form, the CDR3 reads TGTGCCAGCAGTTTAGGGTACTCTGGGGCCAACGTCCTGACTTTC.